Listed below are T cell receptor beta chains from one sample, sequenced in a study of T-cell reconstitution after alpha-beta-depleted transplantation in children. TCRdb used MiXCR to reprocess the PCR reads, holding one entry per CDR3 protein. The sample lists about 540,000 distinct CDR3 sequences, approximately 20% occurring once. The sequencing here drew on PBMCs from the stem cell graft donor, taken from the stem cell graft. The receptor source for this set is a human donor who donated a stem cell graft to a child with acute lymphoblastic leukemia. CDR3s include the opening cysteine and the closing phenylalanine or tryptophan. Each record gives: D gene, V gene, clone size, J gene, CDR3 DNA, CDR3 protein. A D gene is named only where the DNA matches it firmly. Expanded clones get a size class; other rows say once, few or many, or leave the size out.

.	TRBV7-9	.	TRBJ2-7	TGTGCCAGCCAACGGGGGGACAGATCCTACGAGCAGTACTTC	CASQRGDRSYEQYF
.	TRBV15	.	TRBJ2-5	TGTGCCACCGCGGATGCCGCCGAGACCCAGTACTTC	CATADAAETQYF
.	TRBV5-1	.	TRBJ2-2	TGCGCCAGCAGCTTGAGTCGGTTGTCCGGGGAGCTGTTTTTT	CASSLSRLSGELFF
.	TRBV12-3/TRBV12-4	many	TRBJ2-1	TGTGCCAGCAGTTTACAGGGAAATGAGCAGTTCTTC	CASSLQGNEQFF
.	TRBV12-3/TRBV12-4	few	TRBJ1-2	TGTGCCAGCAGTGCTTTTGAGGGATTTCGGGGCTACACCTTC	CASSAFEGFRGYTF
TRBD2	TRBV6-1	few	TRBJ2-5	TGTGCCAGCAGTGGACTAGCGGGAGGGCGAAGGTTC	CASSGLAGGRRF
.	TRBV4-1	few	TRBJ2-3	TGCGCCAGCAGCATTCATATAAGCACAGATACGCAGTATTTT	CASSIHISTDTQYF
.	TRBV29-1	.	TRBJ1-1	TGCAGCGTTGGGGCCCTGAAGGACCGGGACTACCAAACTGAAGCTTTCTTT	CSVGALKDRDYQTEAFF
.	TRBV5-1	few	TRBJ2-1	TGCGCCAGCAGCTTGGGCGGAGGGCCGGTCGATGAGCAGTTCTTC	CASSLGGGPVDEQFF
.	TRBV29-1	.	TRBJ2-7	TGCAGCGTTGAAGTAACACGGCAGGGATACTACGAGCAGTACTTC	CSVEVTRQGYYEQYF
TRBD1	TRBV4-2	.	TRBJ2-7	TGTGCCAGCAGCCCTTTCGGGGACAGGGTCTACGAGCAGTACTTC	CASSPFGDRVYEQYF
.	TRBV6-5	few	TRBJ1-1	TGTGCCAGCAGTTACGAAGGGATTGGGAACACTGAAGCTTTCTTT	CASSYEGIGNTEAFF
TRBD1	TRBV27	.	TRBJ2-7	TGTGCCAGCAAAACAGGGGGCTTCGAGCAGTACTTC	CASKTGGFEQYF
TRBD1	TRBV29-1	few	TRBJ1-1	TGCAGCGTTGAGCAGACAGGGGGGTTCACTGAAGCTTTCTTT	CSVEQTGGFTEAFF
.	TRBV11-1	.	TRBJ1-1	TGTGCCAGCAGCTTACCAAAAACGACAGTAACAAGGAACACTGAAGCTTTCTTT	CASSLPKTTVTRNTEAFF
.	TRBV6-1	.	TRBJ1-5	TGTGCCAGCAGAGCCCCGGGGGGCGAGAATCAGCCCCAGCATTTT	CASRAPGGENQPQHF
TRBD1	TRBV29-1	.	TRBJ2-3	TGCAGCGTTGAAGACTTACAGGGGGCGCTCCCAGATACGCAGTATTTT	CSVEDLQGALPDTQYF
.	TRBV9	.	TRBJ2-5	TGTGCCAGCAGCGCCGGGGTGTCCATGGGGGAGGAGACCCAGTACTTC	CASSAGVSMGEETQYF
TRBD1	TRBV12-3/TRBV12-4	.	TRBJ1-5	TGTGCCAGCAGTTTAGCTGGGACAGGGACTAATCAGCCCCAGCATTTT	CASSLAGTGTNQPQHF
.	TRBV5-1	.	TRBJ2-3	TGCGCCAGCAGCGACCCAGGGCGAGGCACAGATACGCAGTATTTT	CASSDPGRGTDTQYF
TRBD2	TRBV4-2	.	TRBJ2-2	TGTGCCAGCAGTCAACCTGACAGGGGGGTTTTTGGGACTAGCGGCGGGGAGCTGTTTTTT	CASSQPDRGVFGTSGGELFF
TRBD1	TRBV10-3	.	TRBJ2-7	TGTGCCATCAGCGCCGGGACAGGGAAAGGCCCCTACGAGCAGTACTTC	CAISAGTGKGPYEQYF
.	TRBV7-9	.	TRBJ2-7	TGTGCCAGCAGCTTAGCAGGGGGTGGCTGGGAGCAGTACTTC	CASSLAGGGWEQYF
TRBD1	TRBV29-1	.	TRBJ2-7	TGCAGCGTTACAGGGGATGGAGAGGTATACGAGCAGTACTTC	CSVTGDGEVYEQYF
.	TRBV24-1	few	TRBJ2-7	TGTGCCACCAGTGATTCCGACGCTACCTACGAGCAGTACTTC	CATSDSDATYEQYF
.	TRBV5-1	few	TRBJ2-4	TGCGCCAGCAGCGAGTTGGGTCCCTGGGGAAACATTCAGTACTTC	CASSELGPWGNIQYF